These 16 T cell receptor beta chains came from one sample sequenced in a study of blood T cell repertoires in COVID-19. Repertoires were generated with immunoSEQ multiplex PCR, while TCRdb's copy carries only in-frame clones and drops some. Among 140,000 to 150,000 clones listed, roughly 90% were seen once. The sequenced sample was peripheral blood. These TCRs come from a human donor in a cohort sampled during active COVID-19.

V is TRBV7-3 and J is TRBJ2-5, with 12 bases identical to TRBD2. V dropped 2 bases and J dropped 5; count of bases not matched to a gene: 3. Germline CDR1 SGHTA, CDR2 FQGTGA. This CDR3 is built from 15 residues. Here the CDR3 reads CASSLHGTSGETQYF. The CDR3 DNA sequence: TGTGCCAGCAGCTTACACGGGACTAGCGGGGAGACCCAGTACTTC.

This clone appeared once. The J gene is TRBJ2-7, the V gene TRBV6-1; TRBD2 matches at 7 bases. The CDR3 is 15 amino acids. Germline V gene data show CDR1 as MNHNS and CDR2 as SASEGT. J was trimmed by 7 bases and V by 1 base; bases with no gene match: 10. CDR3 sequence (DNA): TGTGCCAGCAGTGAAGTAGGACGGGGGGTGGGGGAGCAGTACTTC. Translating it yields CASSEVGRGVGEQYF.

The chain uses TRBV4-2 and TRBJ2-3; a weak D match, TRBD2 (5 bases). The V gene lost 1 base and the J gene lost 0 bases, with 11 bases spanning the gap. The germline V gene has CDR1 LGHNA and CDR2 YNFKEQ. The CDR3 is made up of 16 amino acids. The CDR3 DNA reads TGTGCCAGCAGCCAAGGACGGGGTCCTAGCACAGATACGCAGTATTTT. It codes for CASSQGRGPSTDTQYF.

The chain has TRBV7-3 and TRBJ2-3; TRBD1 might be the D (6 bases). The V end was cut by 7 bases, the J end by 7 bases, with 15 bases between. The CDR3 is 13 amino acids. The germline V gene encodes CDR1 SGHTA and CDR2 FQGTGA. This CDR3 is CASTPTGINTQYF. The CDR3 DNA reads as TGTGCCAGCACCCCGACAGGAATCAATACGCAGTATTTT.

The chain links TRBV7-6 to TRBJ1-1; D unresolved. The CDR3 covers 16 residues. Trimming pared 5 bases from V and 1 base from J, leaving 17 bases between. CDR1 is SGHVS, CDR2 FNYEAQ, per germline. CDR3 sequence reads: CASSPLEGRGNTEAFF. DNA of the CDR3: TGTGCCAGCAGCCCCCTTGAGGGTAGAGGGAACACTGAAGCTTTCTTT. Full variable domain (rest looked up from reference TRBV7-6 and TRBJ1-1): GAGVSQSPRYKVTKRGQDVALRCDPISGHVSLYWYRQALGQGPEFLTYFNYEAQQDKSGLPNDRFSAERPEGSISTLTIQRTEQRDSAMYRCASSPLEGRGNTEAFFGQGTRLTVV.

The chain recombines TRBV3-1 (or the pseudogene TRBV3-2) with TRBJ1-6, with a possible D match to TRBD1 (5 bases). The CDR3 loop spans 15 amino acids. Germline-derived CDR1 and CDR2 are LGHDT and YNNKEL (reference sequence). V lost 2 bases, J lost 5 bases, and 10 bases lay in between. This CDR3 reads CASSQMGPNNSPLHF. For the CDR3, the DNA is TGTGCCAGCAGCCAAATGGGGCCCAATAATTCACCCCTCCACTTT.

CDR3 region: CASSFLGPRDTQYF. The CDR3 DNA is TGTGCCAGCAGCTTTCTAGGTCCTCGGGATACGCAGTATTTT. The chain is built from TRBV7-9 and TRBJ2-3; no clear D. Trimming stripped 3 bases from V and 6 bases from J, with 13 bases between. The CDR3 has 14 amino acids. CDR1 is SEHNR and CDR2 is FQNEAQ in the germline V gene (reference sequence). Full variable domain (missing parts from reference TRBV7-9 and TRBJ2-3): DTGVSQNPRHKITKRGQNVTFRCDPISEHNRLYWYRQTLGQGPEFLTYFQNEAQLEKSRLLSDRFSAERPKGSFSTLEIQRTEQGDSAMYLCASSFLGPRDTQYFGPGTRLTVL.

This clone has more than one count but fewer than ten. The chain has TRBV7-2 and TRBJ2-7; 7 bases fit TRBD2. The CDR3 extends over 14 amino acids. The ends lost 8 bases at V and 0 bases at J; junction bases unmatched: 7. Germline CDR1 reads SGHTA; CDR2 reads FQGNSA. This chain's CDR3 is CASVGLADSYEQYF. The CDR3 DNA sequence: TGTGCCAGCGTGGGCCTAGCGGACTCCTACGAGCAGTACTTC.

V and J are TRBV2 and TRBJ2-5; 11 bases align to TRBD1. The CDR3 is 14 amino acids. CDR1 SNHLY and CDR2 FYNNEI come from the germline V gene. The ends lost 6 bases at V and 2 bases at J; junction bases unmatched: 2. CDR3 coding DNA: TGTGCCAGCAGCCGGGACAGGGGGCAAGAGACCCAGTACTTC. It encodes CASSRDRGQETQYF.

V gene TRBV6-5 combines with J gene TRBJ1-5; a possible D gene is TRBD1 (6 bases). This CDR3 region has 14 residues. Germline V gene data show CDR1 as MNHEY and CDR2 as SVGAGI. V was pared by 4 bases and J by 1 base, with 8 bases between. CDR3 amino acids: CASSSGESNQPQHF. In DNA form, the CDR3 reads TGTGCCAGCAGTTCAGGGGAAAGCAATCAGCCCCAGCATTTT.

This CDR3 is CASSLSPTEEREKLFF. In DNA form, the CDR3 reads TGTGCCAGCAGCTTATCCCCGACAGAGGAACGTGAAAAACTGTTTTTT. V is TRBV13 and J is TRBJ1-4; possible D gene TRBD1, 5 bases. Trimming cost V 2 bases and J 7 bases, with 17 bases left between them. Germline assignment: CDR1 PRHDT and CDR2 FYEKMQ (reference sequence). The CDR3 totals 16 residues.

The chain carries TRBV10-3 and TRBJ2-5; TRBD2 matches 8 bases. V was clipped by 3 bases and J by 2 bases; unmatched bases: 5. Looked up from germline, CDR1 is ENHRY and CDR2 is SYGVKD. The CDR3 extends over 15 amino acids. This chain's CDR3 is CAISENSGAQETQYF. DNA of the CDR3: TGTGCCATCAGTGAAAATAGCGGGGCACAAGAGACCCAGTACTTC.

This clone is medium-sized (0.01 to 0.1%) in the sample. The chain links TRBV11-2 to TRBJ2-3; D is undetermined. Per germline, CDR1 SGHAT and CDR2 FQNNGV. This CDR3 spans 15 amino acids. V lost 5 bases and J 1 base, leaving 13 bases between the germline ends. Here the CDR3 DNA reads TGTGCCAGCAGCCACGGCGGAGTCGGCACAGATACGCAGTATTTT. It specifies CASSHGGVGTDTQYF.

The V gene is TRBV3-1 (or the pseudogene TRBV3-2), the J gene TRBJ2-3, with D possibly being TRBD1 (6 bases). V was shortened by 3 bases and J by 0 bases, with 13 bases between the two germline ends. From germline, CDR1 is LGHDT and CDR2 YNNKEL (reference sequence). This CDR3 is 16 amino acids long. For the CDR3, the DNA is TGTGCCAGCAGCCATCCCGGGACAACTAGCACAGATACGCAGTATTTT. It yields the protein CASSHPGTTSTDTQYF.

In its sample, this clone was seen a few times. The genes are TRBV18 and TRBJ1-6; 7 bases fit TRBD1. Unmatched junction bases numbered 7, after V lost 4 bases and J lost 7 bases. The CDR3 is 15 residues long. The germline V gene has CDR1 KGHSH and CDR2 LQKENI. The CDR3 protein is CASSRQGDSNSPLHF. In nucleotides, the CDR3 is TGTGCCAGCTCACGACAAGGGGACAGCAATTCACCCCTCCACTTT.

The gene calls are TRBV10-3 and TRBJ1-5, with D unclear. This CDR3 region has 13 residues. Per the germline V gene, CDR1 is ENHRY and CDR2 is SYGVKD. V was clipped by 7 bases and J by 5 bases, with 12 bases between them. The CDR3 sequence is CAITRAADQPQHF. The DNA of the CDR3 is TGTGCCATCACGAGGGCAGCCGATCAGCCCCAGCATTTT.